A selection of T cell receptor beta chains follows, all from one sample in a study of T cell responses to AZD1222 COVID-19 vaccine. Sequencing used immunoSEQ multiplex PCR; TCRdb keeps in-frame clones, though not all of them. The table has 110,000 to 150,000 clones, 70% to 90% seen once. Specimen: peripheral blood, collected 28 days after the second AZD1222 dose. The receptors here all came from an adult who received the AZD1222 COVID-19 vaccine. The CDR3 runs from the conserved cysteine through the conserved F or W. Fields, in order: V gene, D gene, clone size, J gene, CDR3 protein, CDR3 DNA. A D gene is named only where the DNA matches it firmly. Size is omitted from some rows. Given values are once, few, many or a class for expanded clones.

TRBV28	-	-	TRBJ1-4	CASSFTTTGINEKLFF	TGTGCCAGCAGTTTCACAACCACAGGGATTAATGAAAAACTGTTTTTT
TRBV28	TRBD1	-	TRBJ2-1	CASWDSNNEQFF	TGTGCCAGCTGGGACAGCAACAATGAGCAGTTCTTC
TRBV6-2/TRBV6-3	TRBD2	-	TRBJ2-7	CASSRLAGGHEQYF	TGTGCCAGCAGTCGACTAGCGGGAGGGCACGAGCAGTACTTC
TRBV27	-	once	TRBJ2-7	CASSLFATRAAHEQYF	TGTGCCAGCAGTTTATTTGCGACTAGGGCAGCCCACGAGCAGTACTTC
TRBV18	-	once	TRBJ2-2	CATKGNMNTGELFF	TGTGCCACCAAGGGGAATATGAACACCGGGGAGCTGTTTTTT
TRBV11-2	-	-	TRBJ1-6	CASSSLGRFNSPLHF	TGTGCCAGCAGCTCCCTCGGGAGGTTTAATTCACCCCTCCACTTT
TRBV5-4	-	-	TRBJ2-7	CASSLDGLTGYEQYF	TGTGCCAGCAGCCTTGACGGTCTGACGGGATACGAGCAGTACTTC
TRBV9	-	-	TRBJ1-4	CASSVATSGKLFF	TGTGCCAGCAGCGTAGCGACCTCGGGAAAACTGTTTTTT
TRBV18	-	-	TRBJ2-2	CASSPTGSNTGELFF	TGTGCCAGCTCACCAACAGGGTCGAACACCGGGGAGCTGTTTTTT
TRBV27	-	many	TRBJ2-3	CASSPLGAGTDTQYF	TGTGCCAGCAGTCCCCTGGGCGCGGGCACAGATACGCAGTATTTT
TRBV4-3	-	-	TRBJ1-2	CASSQQQGPYTF	TGCGCCAGCAGCCAGCAACAGGGTCCCTACACCTTC
TRBV9	-	-	TRBJ2-3	CASSAPPTDTQYF	TGTGCCAGCAGCGCACCTCCTACAGATACGCAGTATTTT
TRBV18	-	once	TRBJ2-5	CASSFNRETQYF	TGTGCCAGCTCATTCAATCGGGAGACCCAGTACTTC
TRBV27	-	-	TRBJ2-1	CASSLLKGEQFF	TGTGCCAGCAGTTTATTAAAGGGTGAGCAGTTCTTC
TRBV3-1/TRBV3-2	-	-	TRBJ2-5	CASSQDIGGLIKTQYF	TGTGCCAGCAGCCAAGATATCGGGGGGCTCATAAAGACCCAGTACTTC
TRBV24-1	-	-	TRBJ1-1	CATRGTNTEAFF	TGTGCCACCAGGGGGACCAACACTGAAGCTTTCTTT
TRBV7-9	-	-	TRBJ1-4	CASSVADRPLFF	TGTGCCAGCAGCGTAGCGGACAGACCACTGTTTTTT
TRBV19	TRBD1	once	TRBJ2-7	CASSIETGTGGSYEQYF	TGTGCCAGTAGTATCGAGACCGGGACAGGGGGTTCCTACGAGCAGTACTTC
TRBV30	-	-	TRBJ2-7	CAWSPDGDGQYF	TGTGCCTGGAGTCCGGACGGCGACGGGCAGTACTTC
TRBV3-1/TRBV3-2	-	-	TRBJ1-4	CASSQGRVNEKLFF	TGTGCCAGCAGCCAAGGCAGGGTAAATGAAAAACTGTTTTTT
TRBV7-2	-	-	TRBJ1-6	CASSLGGPPALHF	TGTGCCAGCAGCTTAGGGGGCCCCCCCGCCCTCCACTTT
TRBV7-2	TRBD1	-	TRBJ1-2	CASSQRGLGGYTF	TGTGCCAGCAGTCAGAGGGGGCTTGGAGGCTACACCTTC
TRBV16	TRBD1	-	TRBJ1-4	CASSSGTGYNEKLFF	TGTGCCAGCAGCTCCGGGACAGGCTATAATGAAAAACTGTTTTTT
TRBV28	-	-	TRBJ2-1	CASSLVGSDQYNEQFF	TGTGCCAGCAGTTTGGTGGGCTCGGACCAATACAATGAGCAGTTCTTC
TRBV7-8	-	few	TRBJ2-2	CASSLGVVGTGELFF	TGTGCCAGCAGCTTAGGGGTTGTAGGCACCGGGGAGCTGTTTTTT
TRBV3-1/TRBV3-2	-	-	TRBJ2-5	CASSHSRETQYF	TGTGCCAGCAGCCACAGTCGGGAGACCCAGTACTTC
TRBV11-3	-	few	TRBJ2-1	CASSRRGNANEQFF	TGTGCCAGCAGCCGACGTGGAAATGCCAATGAGCAGTTCTTC
TRBV24-1	-	-	TRBJ1-2	CATSSWPRPGGYTF	TGTGCCACCAGTAGCTGGCCACGCCCCGGGGGCTACACCTTC
TRBV6-5	-	-	TRBJ2-7	CASSYAGETYEQYF	TGTGCCAGCAGTTACGCAGGGGAAACCTACGAGCAGTACTTC
TRBV13	-	-	TRBJ2-7	CASSSSLAYEQYF	TGTGCCAGCAGCTCCTCACTGGCTTACGAGCAGTACTTC
TRBV29-1	TRBD1	once	TRBJ2-5	CSVGQGVQTQYF	TGCAGCGTTGGACAGGGAGTCCAGACCCAGTACTTC